The 22 T cell receptor beta chains below all came from one sample that was sequenced in a study of response to subunit inactivated influenza vaccine. TCRdb itself ran the RT-PCR reads through MiXCR, one entry per CDR3 protein. The sample shows under 750,000 distinct CDR3 sequences, 10% to 15% of them seen only once. Sequenced here: PBMCs from blood, sampled on the day of vaccination. These receptors all come from a man aged 50 to 59 who received an inactivated influenza vaccine.

This clonotype was seen only a few times. V usage is TRBV20-1 and J usage is TRBJ2-7; TRBD1 agrees at 9 bases. V trimming: 2 bases; J trimming: 6 bases; junction bases outside the gene matches: 14. Germline-derived CDR1 and CDR2 are DFQATT and SNEGSKA (reference sequence). The length of the CDR3 is 16 residues. In DNA, the CDR3 is TGCAGTGCTAGATCCCCGGTCCCGGGACAGGGTTCCGAGCAGTACTTC. Protein product: CSARSPVPGQGSEQYF.

CDR3 DNA: TGTGCCAGCAGCTCGCTCGGACAGTCCTACGAGCAGTACTTC. Protein sequence: CASSSLGQSYEQYF. The rearrangement joins TRBV7-2 to TRBJ2-7; a possible D gene is TRBD1 (6 bases). Germline V gives CDR1 SGHTA, CDR2 FQGNSA. The CDR3 has 14 amino acids. Deletions cut 4 bases from V and 1 base from J, with 11 bases between.

As for this clonotype: Germline and junction disagree at one end, which may indicate a read error. The chain has TRBV6-5 and TRBJ2-7; 10 nucleotides match TRBD2. CDR3 length: 19 residues. Germline V gene lookup returns CDR1 MNHEY and CDR2 SVGAGI. Here the CDR3 DNA reads TGTGCCAGCAGTTACTCGGGTCGGCTAGCGGGAGAGGTCTCCTACGAGCAGTGCTTC. It codes for CASSYSGRLAGEVSYEQCF.

The rearrangement links TRBV20-1 to TRBJ2-7, with D perhaps given as TRBD1 or TRBD2 (6 bases each). In germline, CDR1 is DFQATT, CDR2 SNEGSKA (reference sequence). V was trimmed by 3 bases and J by 4 bases, leaving 10 bases between them. The CDR3 is 12 amino acids. CDR3 DNA sequence: TGCAGTGCTAGGAGGGGGGCTTACGAGCAGTACTTC. Its protein product is CSARRGAYEQYF.

This clonotype was seen at least ten times. This chain uses TRBV20-1 with TRBJ2-7, with D perhaps matching TRBD2 (6 bases). V shed 0 bases and J shed 4 bases, with 16 bases lying between them. Germline assignment: CDR1 DFQATT and CDR2 SNEGSKA (reference sequence). The CDR3 sequence is 15 residues long. The CDR3 region has the DNA TGCAGTGCTAGAGATGGGGGGAGGTCCCGGTACGAGCAGTACTTC. The encoded protein is CSARDGGRSRYEQYF.

This clonotype was seen repeatedly, ten times or more. V usage is TRBV10-2 and J usage is TRBJ2-1; weak D call: TRBD2 (6 bases). V was trimmed by 4 bases and J by 1 base, leaving 14 bases between them. Per the germline V gene, CDR1 is WSHSY and CDR2 is SAAADI. CDR3 length: 16 amino acids. CDR3 protein: CASSVSGSGSYNEQFF. The CDR3 coding sequence is TGCGCCAGCAGTGTATCCGGTAGCGGTTCCTACAATGAGCAGTTCTTC.

The chain is built from TRBV7-2 and TRBJ2-5, with D possibly called TRBD1 or TRBD2 (5 bases each). The ends were cut back, 5 bases at V and 1 base at J, with 11 bases in the middle. The CDR3 sequence is 14 residues long. CDR1 SGHTA and CDR2 FQGNSA come from the germline V gene. CDR3 coding DNA: TGTGCCAGCAGCCGGCCCGGGACCCAAGAGACCCAGTACTTC. This sequence encodes CASSRPGTQETQYF. The whole variable domain, remainder taken from reference TRBV7-2 and TRBJ2-5, is GAGVSQSPSNKVTEKGKDVELRCDPISGHTALYWYRQSLGQGLEFLIYFQGNSAPDKSGLPSDRFSAERTGGSVSTLTIQRTQQEDSAVYLCASSRPGTQETQYFGPGTRLLVL.

The chain joins TRBV7-9 to TRBJ1-1, with 10 nucleotides matching TRBD1. Germline V lookup: CDR1 SEHNR, CDR2 FQNEAQ (reference sequence). The CDR3 contains 15 residues. The trim removed 3 bases at V and 8 bases at J, leaving 9 bases unmatched. The CDR3 protein is CASSFPTGQGIEAFF. CDR3 DNA: TGTGCCAGCAGCTTCCCAACGGGACAGGGGATCGAAGCTTTCTTT.

The J gene is TRBJ2-7, the V gene TRBV11-2; TRBD1 matches at 10 bases. This CDR3 is built from 16 residues. Germline values: CDR1 SGHAT, CDR2 FQNNGV. With 5 bases clipped from V and 3 bases from J, the junction kept 10 bases outside the gene matches. CDR3 loop: CASSVYLDRGNYEQYF. The DNA for the CDR3 is TGTGCCAGCAGCGTATACTTGGACAGGGGGAACTACGAGCAGTACTTC.

This sequence joins TRBV20-1 and TRBJ2-7; unclear D gene. The CDR3 runs to 16 residues. Looked up from germline, CDR1 is DFQATT and CDR2 is SNEGSKA (reference sequence). The V end lost 0 bases, the J end lost 3 bases, and 18 bases lay between the germline ends. The CDR3 region is CSARDLIGDLVYEQYF. In DNA form, the CDR3 reads TGCAGTGCTAGAGATTTAATTGGGGATCTAGTCTACGAGCAGTACTTC.

This clonotype was detected many times. This chain joins TRBV29-1 and TRBJ2-1, with D possibly TRBD2 on 6 matching bases. Trimming stripped 1 base from V and 1 base from J, with 14 bases between. Germline assignment: CDR1 SQVTM and CDR2 ANQGSEA. The CDR3 loop spans 16 amino acids. CDR3 DNA: TGCAGCGTTGAAGGGGTATGGGGGAGGTCCTACAATGAGCAGTTCTTC. Its translation: CSVEGVWGRSYNEQFF.

The CDR3 coding sequence is TGTGCCAGTTCCCGCATGAGCACAGATACGCAGTATTTT. Its protein product is CASSRMSTDTQYF. The chain joins TRBV19 to TRBJ2-3; unclear D gene. Germline CDR1 reads LNHDA; CDR2 reads SQIVND (reference sequence). This CDR3 contains 13 residues. Trimming left V 8 bases short and J 0 bases short, with 9 bases between.

This clonotype was observed at least ten times. The chain combines TRBV7-9 with TRBJ2-1, with 7 positions matching TRBD2. Germline V lookup: CDR1 SEHNR, CDR2 FQNEAQ (reference sequence). This CDR3 comprises 14 residues. Trimming took 8 bases from V and 3 from J; bases not matched to a gene: 7. The CDR3 loop is CASGESGGYNEQFF. The CDR3 DNA reads as TGTGCCAGCGGTGAATCGGGGGGCTACAATGAGCAGTTCTTC.

This clonotype was seen once. The V call is TRBV6-2 or TRBV6-3, the J call TRBJ2-4, with D tentatively TRBD1 or TRBD2 (6 bases each). This CDR3 is 16 amino acids long. Trimming pared 8 bases from V and 4 bases from J, leaving 21 bases between. Germline-derived CDR1 and CDR2 are MNHEY and SVGEGT. CDR3 amino acids: CASSRGGPDAKNIQYF. For the CDR3, the DNA is TGTGCCAGCTCCCGAGGGGGGCCGGACGCGAAAAACATTCAGTACTTC.

This clonotype was seen more than once but under ten times. The V call is TRBV5-1, the J call TRBJ1-2, with D maybe TRBD1 (5 bases). V was shortened by 0 bases and J by 2 bases, with 29 bases between the two germline ends. Germline CDR1 SGHRS, CDR2 YFSETQ. The CDR3 consists of 21 residues. The CDR3 nucleotides are TGCGCCAGCAGCTTGGGTTATGGTAGTATCAGGGAGCCCCTACTAAACTATGGCTACACCTTC. Residues: CASSLGYGSIREPLLNYGYTF.

This clonotype appeared a few times. The genes are TRBV29-1 and TRBJ1-2; 8 bases agree with TRBD1. The germline V gene has CDR1 SQVTM and CDR2 ANQGSEA. The CDR3 has 14 amino acids. The trim removed 6 bases at V and 3 bases at J, leaving 9 bases unmatched. CDR3 nucleotides: TGCAGCGTCCCCCACAGGGGGAACGACTATGGCTACACCTTC. Protein product: CSVPHRGNDYGYTF.

The rearrangement links TRBV10-3 to TRBJ2-3, with D perhaps matching TRBD1 or TRBD2 (5 bases each). CDR3 size: 13 residues. V lost 10 bases, J lost 2 bases, and 13 bases lay in between. Germline CDR1 ENHRY, CDR2 SYGVKD. The DNA for the CDR3 is TGTGCCACCCGGGACGTAGACACAGATACGCAGTATTTT. Translating it yields CATRDVDTDTQYF.

There are many counts of this clonotype. The CDR3 nucleotides are TGTGCCAGCAGCTCCCTAGCGGGGGGGAACACCGGGGAGCTGTTTTTT. It codes for CASSSLAGGNTGELFF. This sequence joins TRBV9 and TRBJ2-2, with TRBD2 identical over 11 bases. V gave up 4 bases and J gave up 1 base; unmatched junction bases: 3. Germline lookup yields CDR1 SGDLS and CDR2 YYNGEE. This CDR3 region has 16 residues.

The rearrangement joins TRBV4-1 to TRBJ1-2; D unresolved. Germline V lookup: CDR1 MGHRA, CDR2 YSYEKL. The CDR3 has 14 residues. V shed 1 base and J shed 1 base, with 7 bases lying between them. CDR3 sequence reads: CASSQGADNYGYTF. The CDR3 DNA sequence: TGCGCCAGCAGCCAAGGGGCCGATAACTATGGCTACACCTTC.

A few counts support this clonotype. This rearrangement joins TRBV10-3 to TRBJ2-7, with 12 positions matching TRBD1. V lost 2 bases to trimming and J lost 4 bases; unmatched junction nucleotides: 3. The CDR3 covers 15 residues. Germline assignment: CDR1 ENHRY and CDR2 SYGVKD. This CDR3 reads CAISEGGQGAYEQYF. In DNA, the CDR3 is TGTGCCATCAGTGAGGGGGGACAGGGGGCTTACGAGCAGTACTTC.

This clonotype showed up many times. The chain couples TRBV11-1 to TRBJ2-7; D not resolved. The CDR3 runs to 12 residues. The V end lost 5 bases, the J end lost 9 bases, and 14 bases lay between the germline ends. Germline V lookup: CDR1 SGHAT, CDR2 FQDESV (reference sequence). CDR3 region: CASSLSDFVQYF. Here the CDR3 DNA reads TGTGCCAGCAGCCTATCAGACTTTGTGCAGTACTTC.

Notes on this clonotype: A much larger clone is a single base away; this may be a read error. The V gene is TRBV24-1, the J gene TRBJ2-1; the D gene is possibly TRBD2 (6 bases). The CDR3 is 15 residues long. The germline CDR1 and CDR2 sequences are KGHDR and SFDVKD. For the CDR3, the DNA is TGTGCCACCAGTGATCGGGGGAGCTCCTACAATGAGCGGTTCTTC. It codes for CATSDRGSSYNERFF.